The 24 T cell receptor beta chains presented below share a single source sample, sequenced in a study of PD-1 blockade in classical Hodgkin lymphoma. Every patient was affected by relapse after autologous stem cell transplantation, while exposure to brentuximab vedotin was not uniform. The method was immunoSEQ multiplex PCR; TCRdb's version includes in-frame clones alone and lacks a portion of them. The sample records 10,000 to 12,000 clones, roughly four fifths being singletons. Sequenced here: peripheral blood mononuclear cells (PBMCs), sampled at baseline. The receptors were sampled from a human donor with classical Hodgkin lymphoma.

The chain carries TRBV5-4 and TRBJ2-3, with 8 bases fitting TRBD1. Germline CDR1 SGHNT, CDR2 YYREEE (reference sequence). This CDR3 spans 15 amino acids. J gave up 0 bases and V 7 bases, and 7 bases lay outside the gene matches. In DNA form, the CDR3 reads TGTGCCAGCCAACAACAGGGGGAGAGCACAGATACGCAGTATTTT. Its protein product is CASQQQGESTDTQYF.

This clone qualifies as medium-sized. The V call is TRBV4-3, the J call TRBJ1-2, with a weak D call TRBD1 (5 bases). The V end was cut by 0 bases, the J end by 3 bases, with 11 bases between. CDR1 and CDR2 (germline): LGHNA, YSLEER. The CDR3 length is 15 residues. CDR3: CASSQDVLGDYGYTF. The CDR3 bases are TGCGCCAGCAGCCAAGATGTGCTGGGGGACTATGGCTACACCTTC.

The CDR3 nucleotides read TGCGCCAGCACCCTTCCCGGGGGGCAGAATGAGCAGTTCTTC. Residues: CASTLPGGQNEQFF. The V gene is TRBV5-1, the J gene TRBJ2-1, with D possibly matching TRBD2 (7 bases). Between the trimmed V and J ends, which lost 6 bases and 7 bases, there was a span of 17 bases. Looked up from germline, CDR1 is SGHRS and CDR2 is YFSETQ. The CDR3 is 14 amino acids.

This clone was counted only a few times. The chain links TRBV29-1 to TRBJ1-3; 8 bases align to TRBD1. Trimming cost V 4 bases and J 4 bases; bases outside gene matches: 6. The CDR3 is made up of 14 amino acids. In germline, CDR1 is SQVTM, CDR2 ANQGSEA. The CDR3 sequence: CSVGDRGLGNTIYF. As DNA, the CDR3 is TGCAGCGTTGGAGACAGGGGCCTCGGAAACACCATATATTTT.

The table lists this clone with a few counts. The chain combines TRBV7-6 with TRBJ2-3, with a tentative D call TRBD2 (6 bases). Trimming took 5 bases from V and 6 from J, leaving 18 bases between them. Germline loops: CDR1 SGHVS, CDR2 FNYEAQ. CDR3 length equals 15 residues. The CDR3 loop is CASSGSGTYFDTQYF. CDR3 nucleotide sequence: TGTGCCAGCAGCGGGTCCGGGACTTATTTTGATACGCAGTATTTT.

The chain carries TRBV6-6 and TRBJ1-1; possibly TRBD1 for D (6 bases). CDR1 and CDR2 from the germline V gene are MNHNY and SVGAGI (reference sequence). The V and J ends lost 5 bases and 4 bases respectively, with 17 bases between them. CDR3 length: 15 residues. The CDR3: CASSPGTLELTEAFF. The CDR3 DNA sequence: TGTGCCAGCAGTCCCGGGACACTTGAACTCACTGAAGCTTTCTTT.

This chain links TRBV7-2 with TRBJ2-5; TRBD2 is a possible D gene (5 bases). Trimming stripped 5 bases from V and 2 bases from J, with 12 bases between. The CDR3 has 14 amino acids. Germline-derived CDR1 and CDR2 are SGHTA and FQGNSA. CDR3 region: CASSRGDTQETQYF. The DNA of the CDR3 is TGTGCCAGCAGCCGGGGAGATACTCAAGAGACCCAGTACTTC. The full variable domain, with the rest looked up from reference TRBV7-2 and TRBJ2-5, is GAGVSQSPSNKVTEKGKDVELRCDPISGHTALYWYRQSLGQGLEFLIYFQGNSAPDKSGLPSDRFSAERTGGSVSTLTIQRTQQEDSAVYLCASSRGDTQETQYFGPGTRLLVL.

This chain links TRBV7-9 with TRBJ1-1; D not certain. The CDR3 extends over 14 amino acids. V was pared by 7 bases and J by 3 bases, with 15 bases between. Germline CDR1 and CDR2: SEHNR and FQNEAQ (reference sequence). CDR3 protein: CASNPQGWYTEAFF. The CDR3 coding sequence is TGTGCCAGCAACCCACAAGGGTGGTACACTGAAGCTTTCTTT.

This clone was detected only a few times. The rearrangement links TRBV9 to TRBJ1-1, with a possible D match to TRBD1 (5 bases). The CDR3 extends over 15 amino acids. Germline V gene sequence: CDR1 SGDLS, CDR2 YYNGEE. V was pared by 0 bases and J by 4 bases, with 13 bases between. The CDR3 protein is CASSVGGLGGTEAFF. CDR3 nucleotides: TGTGCCAGCAGCGTAGGAGGGCTGGGGGGCACTGAAGCTTTCTTT.

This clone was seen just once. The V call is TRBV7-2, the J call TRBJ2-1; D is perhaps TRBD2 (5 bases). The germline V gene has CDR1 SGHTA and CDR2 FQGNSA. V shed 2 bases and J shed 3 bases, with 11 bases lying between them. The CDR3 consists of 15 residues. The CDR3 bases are TGTGCCAGCAGCTTAAGGAGAAGCGGCTACAATGAGCAGTTCTTC. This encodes CASSLRRSGYNEQFF. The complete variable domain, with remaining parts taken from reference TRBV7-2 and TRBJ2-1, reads GAGVSQSPSNKVTEKGKDVELRCDPISGHTALYWYRQSLGQGLEFLIYFQGNSAPDKSGLPSDRFSAERTGGSVSTLTIQRTQQEDSAVYLCASSLRRSGYNEQFFGPGTRLTVL.

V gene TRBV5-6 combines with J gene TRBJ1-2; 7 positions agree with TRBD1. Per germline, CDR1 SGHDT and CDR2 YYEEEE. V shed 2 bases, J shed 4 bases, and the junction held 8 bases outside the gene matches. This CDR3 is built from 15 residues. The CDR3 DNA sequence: TGTGCCAGCAGCTTCGGGCGACAGGGAAGCTATGGCTACACCTTC. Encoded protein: CASSFGRQGSYGYTF.

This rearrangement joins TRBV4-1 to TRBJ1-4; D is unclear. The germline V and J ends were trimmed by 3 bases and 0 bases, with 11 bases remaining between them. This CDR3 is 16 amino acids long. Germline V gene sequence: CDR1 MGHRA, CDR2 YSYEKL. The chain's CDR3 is CASSQKSAATNEKLFF. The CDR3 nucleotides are TGCGCCAGCAGCCAGAAGTCGGCAGCAACTAATGAAAAACTGTTTTTT.

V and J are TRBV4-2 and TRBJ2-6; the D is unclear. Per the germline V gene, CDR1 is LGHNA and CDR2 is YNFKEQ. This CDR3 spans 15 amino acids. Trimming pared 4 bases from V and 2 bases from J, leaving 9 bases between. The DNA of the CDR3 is TGTGCCAGCAGCCCTATCCAGACTGGGGCCAACGTCCTGACTTTC. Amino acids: CASSPIQTGANVLTF.

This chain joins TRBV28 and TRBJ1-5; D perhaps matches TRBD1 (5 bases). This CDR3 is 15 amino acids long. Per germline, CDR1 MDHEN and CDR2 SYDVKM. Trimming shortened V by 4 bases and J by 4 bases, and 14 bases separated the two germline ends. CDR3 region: CASSSTRGRNQPQHF. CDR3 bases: TGTGCCAGCAGTTCTACAAGGGGTAGGAATCAGCCCCAGCATTTT.

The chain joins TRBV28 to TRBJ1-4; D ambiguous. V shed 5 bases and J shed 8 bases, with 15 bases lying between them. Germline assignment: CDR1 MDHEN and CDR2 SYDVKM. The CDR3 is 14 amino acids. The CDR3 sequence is CASSPGDGLEKLFF. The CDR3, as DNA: TGTGCCAGCAGTCCCGGGGATGGGTTAGAAAAACTGTTTTTT. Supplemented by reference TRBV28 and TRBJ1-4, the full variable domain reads DVKVTQSSRYLVKRTGEKVFLECVQDMDHENMFWYRQDPGLGLRLIYFSYDVKMKEKGDIPEGYSVSREKKERFSLILESASTNQTSMYLCASSPGDGLEKLFFGSGTQLSVL.

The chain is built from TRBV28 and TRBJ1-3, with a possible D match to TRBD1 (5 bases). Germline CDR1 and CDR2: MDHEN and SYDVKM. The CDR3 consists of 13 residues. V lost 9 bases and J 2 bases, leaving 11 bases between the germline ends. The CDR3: CASVGGAGNTIYF. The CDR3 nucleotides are TGTGCCAGTGTTGGGGGGGCTGGAAACACCATATATTTT.

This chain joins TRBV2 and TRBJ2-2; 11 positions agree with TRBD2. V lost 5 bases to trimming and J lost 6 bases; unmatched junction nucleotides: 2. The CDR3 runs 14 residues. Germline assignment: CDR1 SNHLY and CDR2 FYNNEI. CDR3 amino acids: CASSIAGGPGELFF. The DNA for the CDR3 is TGTGCCAGCAGTATAGCGGGGGGGCCCGGGGAGCTGTTTTTT.

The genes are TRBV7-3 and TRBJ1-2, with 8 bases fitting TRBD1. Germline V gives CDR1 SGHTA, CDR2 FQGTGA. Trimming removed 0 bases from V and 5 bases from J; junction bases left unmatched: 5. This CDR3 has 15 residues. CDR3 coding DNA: TGTGCCAGCAGCTTAACCCATGGACAGGGTTATGGCTACACCTTC. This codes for CASSLTHGQGYGYTF.

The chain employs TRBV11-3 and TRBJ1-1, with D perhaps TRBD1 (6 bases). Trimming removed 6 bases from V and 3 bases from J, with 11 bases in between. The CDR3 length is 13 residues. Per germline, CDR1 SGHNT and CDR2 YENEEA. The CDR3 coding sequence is TGTGCCAGCAGGTGGGGGGCCGACACTGAAGCTTTCTTT. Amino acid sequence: CASRWGADTEAFF. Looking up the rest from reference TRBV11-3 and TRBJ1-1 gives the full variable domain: EAGVVQSPRYKIIEKKQPVAFWCNPISGHNTLYWYLQNLGQGPELLIRYENEEAVDDSQLPKDRFSAERLKGVDSTLKIQPAELGDSAVYLCASRWGADTEAFFGQGTRLTVV.

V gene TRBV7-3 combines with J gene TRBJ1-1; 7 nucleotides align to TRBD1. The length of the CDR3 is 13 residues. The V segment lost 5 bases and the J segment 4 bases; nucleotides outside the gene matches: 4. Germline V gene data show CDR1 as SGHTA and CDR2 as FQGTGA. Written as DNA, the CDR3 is TGTGCCAGCAGCCCAGGGGGGGTCACTGAAGCTTTCTTT. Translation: CASSPGGVTEAFF.

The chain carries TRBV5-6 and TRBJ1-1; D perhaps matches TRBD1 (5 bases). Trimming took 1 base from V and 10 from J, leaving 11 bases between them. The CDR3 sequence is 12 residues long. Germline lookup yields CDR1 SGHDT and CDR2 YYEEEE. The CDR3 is CASSLSSGSAFF. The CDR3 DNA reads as TGTGCCAGCAGCTTGTCGTCAGGGTCAGCTTTCTTT.

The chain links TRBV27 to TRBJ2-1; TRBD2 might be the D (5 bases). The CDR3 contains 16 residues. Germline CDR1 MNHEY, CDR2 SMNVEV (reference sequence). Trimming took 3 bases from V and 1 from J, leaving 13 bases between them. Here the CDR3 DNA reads TGTGCCAGCAGTTTGCTAGCTTTTGTATCCTACAATGAGCAGTTCTTC. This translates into CASSLLAFVSYNEQFF.

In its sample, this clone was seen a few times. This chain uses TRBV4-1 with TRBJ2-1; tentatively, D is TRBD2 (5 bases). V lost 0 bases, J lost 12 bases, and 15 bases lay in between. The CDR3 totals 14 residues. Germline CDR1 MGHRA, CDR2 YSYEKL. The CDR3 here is CASSQDPGNTRQFF. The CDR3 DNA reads TGCGCCAGCAGCCAAGACCCGGGGAACACTCGGCAGTTCTTC.

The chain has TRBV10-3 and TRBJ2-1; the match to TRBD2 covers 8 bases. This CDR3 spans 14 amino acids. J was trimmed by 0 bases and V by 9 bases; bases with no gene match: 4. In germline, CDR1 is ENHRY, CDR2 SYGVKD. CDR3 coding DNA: TGTGCCATTGGGCGGGGGGACTCCTACAATGAGCAGTTCTTC. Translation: CAIGRGDSYNEQFF.